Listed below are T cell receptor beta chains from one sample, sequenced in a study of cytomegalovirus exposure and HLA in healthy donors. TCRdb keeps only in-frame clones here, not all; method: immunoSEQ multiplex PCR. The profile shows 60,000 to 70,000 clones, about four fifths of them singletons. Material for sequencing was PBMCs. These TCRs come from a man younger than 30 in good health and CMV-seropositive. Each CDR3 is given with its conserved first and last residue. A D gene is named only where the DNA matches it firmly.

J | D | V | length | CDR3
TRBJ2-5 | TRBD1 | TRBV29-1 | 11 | CSVGQQETQYF
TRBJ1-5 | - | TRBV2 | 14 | CASSGQWGNQPQHF
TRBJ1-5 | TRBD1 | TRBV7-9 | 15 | CASSLAGTVDQPQHF
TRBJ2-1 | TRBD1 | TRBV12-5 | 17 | CASGLPPGQGGYNEQFF
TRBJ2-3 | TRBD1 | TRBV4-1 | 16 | CASSHRQGVGTDTQYF
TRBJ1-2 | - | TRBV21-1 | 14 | CASSKGTGGNGYTF
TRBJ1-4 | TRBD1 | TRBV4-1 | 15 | CASSPAEDRGEKLFF
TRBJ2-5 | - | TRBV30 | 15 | CAWSRGGGRGETQYF
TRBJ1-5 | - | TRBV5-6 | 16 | CASSLAGTLSNQPQHF
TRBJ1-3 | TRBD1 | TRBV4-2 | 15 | CASSQDRGPGNTIYF
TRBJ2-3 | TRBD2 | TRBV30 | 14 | CAWSLGGKSDTQYF
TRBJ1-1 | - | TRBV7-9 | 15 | CASSADLDPGTEAFF
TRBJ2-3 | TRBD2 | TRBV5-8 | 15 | CASSWTSGGADTQYF
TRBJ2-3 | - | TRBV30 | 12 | CAWTSSPDTQYF
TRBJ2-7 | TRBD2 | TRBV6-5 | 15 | CASSYSFAGEYEQYF
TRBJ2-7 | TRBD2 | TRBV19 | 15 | CASREAGGPSYEQYF
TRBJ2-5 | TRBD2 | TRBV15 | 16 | CATSRDLAGGIETQYF